These 15 T cell receptor beta chains originate from one sample sequenced in a study of identical twins. TCRdb independently ran MiXCR on the 5' RACE reads; one entry per CDR3 protein. The repertoire holds around 480,000 distinct CDR3 sequences, with 14% as singletons. These data were also filed under a second study, of yellow fever vaccine responses in identical twins.

Sequencing was done on a sample of CD4+ T cells sorted from blood. Receptors were obtained from a woman aged 18-29 years in good health.

The genes are TRBV9 and TRBJ2-3; 12 bases are shared with TRBD2. The length of the CDR3 is 17 residues. J lost 5 bases, V lost 0 bases, and 7 bases had no gene match. CDR1 is SGDLS and CDR2 is YYNGEE in the germline V gene. The CDR3 bases are TGTGCCAGCAGCGTAGCCCCTAGCGGGGGGGCCTTAGATACGCAGTATTTT. It translates to CASSVAPSGGALDTQYF.

The chain links TRBV14 to TRBJ2-7; no reliable D call. Germline loops: CDR1 SGHDN, CDR2 FVKESK. CDR3 size: 12 residues. V dropped 6 bases and J dropped 5 bases, with 11 bases sitting between them. This CDR3 is CASRNGMNEQYF. CDR3 coding DNA: TGTGCCAGCAGAAACGGCATGAACGAGCAGTACTTC.

This clonotype came up a few times. The V and J genes are TRBV20-1 and TRBJ2-5; tentatively, D is TRBD2 (5 bases). Germline V gives CDR1 DFQATT, CDR2 SNEGSKA (reference sequence). The CDR3 has 14 residues. Trimming pared 5 bases from V and 4 bases from J, leaving 17 bases between. CDR3 sequence (DNA): TGCAGTGCTGGCCCCCGGCCGGCGGGAGAGACCCAGTACTTC. Translating gives CSAGPRPAGETQYF.

V is TRBV14 and J is TRBJ1-1; D possibly corresponds to TRBD1 (5 bases). Germline V gene data show CDR1 as SGHDN and CDR2 as FVKESK. CDR3 length equals 16 residues. V dropped 3 bases and J dropped 5 bases, with 19 bases sitting between them. In nucleotides, the CDR3 is TGTGCCAGCAGCCACCAAGTAAGGACACTTACGACTGAAGCTTTCTTT. Protein product: CASSHQVRTLTTEAFF.

This clonotype showed up just a few times. The J gene is TRBJ1-5, the V gene TRBV5-1; D remains ambiguous. The CDR3 is 15 amino acids. With 5 bases removed from V and 1 base from J, the gap between germline ends came to 13 bases. From germline, CDR1 is SGHRS and CDR2 YFSETQ. In nucleotides, the CDR3 is TGCGCCAGCAGTCCGAGAGACCCGAGCAATCAGCCCCAGCATTTT. Its protein is CASSPRDPSNQPQHF.

CDR3 DNA: TGTGCCAGCACTCTTGGCGGGGCCAGCTCCTACGAGCAGTACTTC. This encodes CASTLGGASSYEQYF. This rearrangement joins TRBV21-1 to TRBJ2-7; TRBD1 is taken as the D call from the table, unchecked against the DNA. TRBV21-1 is classified as a pseudogene. The CDR3 totals 15 residues.

A word on this clonotype: One junction end does not reproduce the germline sequence, and a read error may be involved. The gene calls are TRBV18 and TRBJ2-5; D is ambiguous. The germline V gene has CDR1 KGHSH and CDR2 LQKENI. This CDR3 comprises 15 residues. CDR3 residues: CTSSPRKGGGETQYF. As DNA, the CDR3 is TGTACCAGCTCACCACGCAAGGGTGGCGGAGAGACCCAGTACTTC.

This clonotype has more than one count but fewer than ten. The chain has TRBV10-3 and TRBJ1-1; TRBD1 agrees at 8 bases. The J segment lost 0 bases and the V segment lost 5 bases, leaving 2 bases of the junction unmatched. This CDR3 has 14 amino acids. Germline-derived CDR1 and CDR2 are ENHRY and SYGVKD. CDR3 sequence: CAISTDRVNTEAFF. The CDR3 nucleotides read TGTGCCATCAGTACGGACAGGGTGAACACTGAAGCTTTCTTT.

There are many counts of this clonotype. V is TRBV12-3 or TRBV12-4 and J is TRBJ2-7; D remains ambiguous. Trimming removed 3 bases at V and 1 base at J, with 7 bases between. The CDR3 spans 13 residues. In DNA, the CDR3 is TGTGCCAGCAGTTTGCAGGATTCCTACGAGCAGTACTTC. Its protein product is CASSLQDSYEQYF.

This clonotype was counted a few times. The CDR3 protein is CSARGPSGQETQYF. The CDR3 nucleotides are TGCAGTGCTAGAGGTCCTAGCGGCCAAGAGACCCAGTACTTC. V is TRBV20-1 and J is TRBJ2-5, with 7 positions matching TRBD2. V gave up 1 base and J gave up 1 base; unmatched junction bases: 3. In germline, CDR1 is DFQATT, CDR2 SNEGSKA (reference sequence). The length of the CDR3 is 14 residues.

The chain joins TRBV3-1 to TRBJ2-1; 10 positions match TRBD2. From germline, CDR1 is LGHDT and CDR2 YNNKEL (reference sequence). The CDR3 sequence is 17 residues long. Germline trimming cut 4 bases from V and 5 bases from J; bases unmatched to any gene: 11. CDR3 residues: CASSRTAGGFGDNEQFF. CDR3 nucleotides: TGTGCCAGCAGCCGTACAGCGGGGGGGTTTGGAGACAATGAGCAGTTCTTC.

This clonotype was recorded a few times. The V gene is TRBV24-1, the J gene TRBJ1-2, with 11 bases fitting TRBD1. V trimming: 4 bases; J trimming: 10 bases; junction bases outside the gene matches: 4. There are 13 residues in the CDR3. Germline V CDR1 and CDR2: KGHDR, SFDVKD. The CDR3 loop is CATSEGTGGAYTF. CDR3 DNA sequence: TGTGCCACCAGTGAGGGGACAGGGGGGGCCTACACCTTC.

The chain recombines TRBV20-1 with TRBJ1-5; D unresolved. Germline CDR1 and CDR2: DFQATT and SNEGSKA (reference sequence). This CDR3 contains 13 residues. V lost 3 bases and J 2 bases, leaving 8 bases between the germline ends. Written as DNA, the CDR3 is TGCAGTGCTAGTGGGTCAGGCAATCAGCCCCAGCATTTT. Translated, it gives CSASGSGNQPQHF.

In its sample, this clonotype was seen a few times. The rearrangement links TRBV2 to TRBJ2-3, with TRBD2 matching 9 bases. V lost 6 bases and J lost 2; bases outside the gene matches: 6. Germline CDR1 and CDR2: SNHLY and FYNNEI. The CDR3 length is 15 residues. CDR3 bases: TGTGCCAGCAGCACGACTAGCGGATTCACAGATACGCAGTATTTT. Its translation: CASSTTSGFTDTQYF.

This clonotype was counted at least ten times. The chain combines TRBV4-1 with TRBJ2-3; D unresolved. The CDR3 contains 15 residues. Germline CDR1 reads MGHRA; CDR2 reads YSYEKL. Between the trimmed V and J ends, which lost 3 bases and 0 bases, there was a span of 10 bases. CDR3 region: CASSQARRSTDTQYF. Written as DNA, the CDR3 is TGCGCCAGCAGCCAGGCCCGCAGGAGCACAGATACGCAGTATTTT.